The sample holds many counts of the clone carrying this T cell receptor (beta chain). The target antigen is unknown. One entry per CDR3 protein, called by TCRdb with MiXCR from the reads. The data hold approximately 320,000 distinct CDR3 sequences, with 9.5% observed a single time. This entry belongs to a study of T cell repertoires in cytomegalovirus infection. Study details: Matching HLA type and CMV infection were both indicated by public TCR beta signatures.

The CDR3 spans 15 residues. Germline V gene lookup returns CDR1 MNHNS and CDR2 SASEGT. J gave up 1 base and V 6 bases, and 8 bases lay outside the gene matches. Regarding the study as a whole: HLA-C-restricted CMV-specific TCR beta clonotypes were dominant in the ex vivo response. Frequencies of public TCR beta families were cumulated, and this identified carriers of CMV plus the relevant HLA.

Sequencing was carried out using PBMCs. The clonotype was recovered from a human donor in good health (CMV status not recorded). Some clones in this sample may be carry-over from other donors' samples. This chain uses TRBV6-1 with TRBJ2-7, with 8 bases fitting TRBD2. The CDR3 here is CASRPPGLESYEQYF. The DNA of the CDR3 is TGTGCCAGCAGACCACCGGGACTAGAGTCCTACGAGCAGTACTTC.